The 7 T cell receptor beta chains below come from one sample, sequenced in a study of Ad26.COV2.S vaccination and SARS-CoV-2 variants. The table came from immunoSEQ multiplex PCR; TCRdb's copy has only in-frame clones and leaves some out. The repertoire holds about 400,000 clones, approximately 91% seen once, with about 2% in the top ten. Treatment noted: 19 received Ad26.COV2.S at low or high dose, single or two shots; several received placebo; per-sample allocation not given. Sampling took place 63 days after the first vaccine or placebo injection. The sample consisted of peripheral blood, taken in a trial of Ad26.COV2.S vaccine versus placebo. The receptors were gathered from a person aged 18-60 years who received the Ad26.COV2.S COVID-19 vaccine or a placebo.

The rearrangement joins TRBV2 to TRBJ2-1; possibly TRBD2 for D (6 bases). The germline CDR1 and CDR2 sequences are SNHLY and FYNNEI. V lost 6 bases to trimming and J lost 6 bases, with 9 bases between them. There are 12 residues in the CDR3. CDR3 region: CASSRGANEQFF. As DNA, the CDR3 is TGTGCCAGCAGCCGCGGGGCCAATGAGCAGTTCTTC.

The CDR3 region has the DNA TGCGCCAGCAGCCCCGGACAGGCTCCCTCTGGGGCCAACGTCCTGACTTTC. This translates into CASSPGQAPSGANVLTF. The chain uses TRBV5-1 and TRBJ2-6; 7 bases agree with TRBD1. The CDR3 sequence is 17 residues long. V dropped 4 bases and J dropped 0; count of bases not matched to a gene: 7. Germline CDR1 and CDR2: SGHRS and YFSETQ.

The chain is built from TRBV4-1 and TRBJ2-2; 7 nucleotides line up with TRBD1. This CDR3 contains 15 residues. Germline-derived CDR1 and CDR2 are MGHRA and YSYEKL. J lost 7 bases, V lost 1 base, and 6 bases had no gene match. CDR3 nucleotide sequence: TGCGCCAGCAGCCAAGGAATCAGGGGGAACGGGGAGCTGTTTTTT. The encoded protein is CASSQGIRGNGELFF.

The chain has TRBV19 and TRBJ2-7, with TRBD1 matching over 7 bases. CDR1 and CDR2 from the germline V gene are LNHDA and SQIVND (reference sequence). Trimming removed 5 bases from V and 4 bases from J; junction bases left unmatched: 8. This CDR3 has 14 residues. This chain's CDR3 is CASSRDSLSYEQYF. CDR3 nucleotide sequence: TGTGCCAGTAGTCGGGACAGCTTATCTTACGAGCAGTACTTC.

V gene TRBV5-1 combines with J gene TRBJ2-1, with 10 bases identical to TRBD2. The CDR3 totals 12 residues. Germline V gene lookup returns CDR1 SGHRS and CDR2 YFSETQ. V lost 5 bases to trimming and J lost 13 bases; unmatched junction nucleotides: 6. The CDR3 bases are TGCGCCAGCAGAAGTAGCGGGAGGACTCAGTTCTTC. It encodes CASRSSGRTQFF. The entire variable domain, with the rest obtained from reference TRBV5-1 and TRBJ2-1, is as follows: KAGVTQTPRYLIKTRGQQVTLSCSPISGHRSVSWYQQTPGQGLQFLFEYFSETQRNKGNFPGRFSGRQFSNSRSEMNVSTLELGDSALYLCASRSSGRTQFFGPGTRLTVL.

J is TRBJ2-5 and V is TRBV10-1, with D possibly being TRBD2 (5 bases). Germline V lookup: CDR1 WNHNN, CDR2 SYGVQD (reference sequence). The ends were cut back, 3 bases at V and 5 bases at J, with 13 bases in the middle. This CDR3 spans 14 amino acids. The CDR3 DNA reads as TGCGCCAGCAGTGAATCGACGGCGGGTGAGACCCAGTACTTC. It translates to CASSESTAGETQYF.

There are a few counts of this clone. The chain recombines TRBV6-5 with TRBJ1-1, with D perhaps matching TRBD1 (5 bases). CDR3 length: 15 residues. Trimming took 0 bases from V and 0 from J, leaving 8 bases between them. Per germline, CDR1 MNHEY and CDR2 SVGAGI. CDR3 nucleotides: TGTGCCAGCAGTTACTCGGGGGGGATGAACACTGAAGCTTTCTTT. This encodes CASSYSGGMNTEAFF.